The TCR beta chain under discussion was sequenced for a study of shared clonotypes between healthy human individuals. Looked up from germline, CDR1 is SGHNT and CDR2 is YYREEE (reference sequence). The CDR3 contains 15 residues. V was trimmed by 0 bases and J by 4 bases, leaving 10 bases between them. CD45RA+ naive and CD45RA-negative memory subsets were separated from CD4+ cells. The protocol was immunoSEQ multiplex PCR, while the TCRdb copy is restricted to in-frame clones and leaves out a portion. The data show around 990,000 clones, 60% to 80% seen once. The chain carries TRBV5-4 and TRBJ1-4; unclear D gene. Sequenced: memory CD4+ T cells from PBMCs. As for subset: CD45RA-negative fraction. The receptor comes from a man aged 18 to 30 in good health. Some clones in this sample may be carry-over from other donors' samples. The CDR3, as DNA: TGTGCCAGCAGCTTGGGAGGGTCTGGTAATGAAAAACTGTTTTTT. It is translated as CASSLGGSGNEKLFF.